These T cell receptor beta chains were read from a single sample in a study of Ad26.COV2.S vaccination and SARS-CoV-2 variants. Produced via immunoSEQ multiplex PCR; TCRdb's table is partial and in-frame only. The table shows 380,000 or so clones, with roughly four fifths occurring only once. Material: peripheral blood, obtained in a trial of Ad26.COV2.S vaccine versus placebo. The receptors derive from a person between 18 and 59 years old who received the Ad26.COV2.S COVID-19 vaccine or a placebo. The CDR3 runs from the conserved cysteine through the conserved F or W. A D gene is named only where the DNA matches it firmly. Rows may omit the clone size; those that give it use once, few, many or a size class.

DNA	CDR3	V	J	size	D
TGTGCCAGCAGCCCCGTCCCCAATTCACCCCTCCACTTT	CASSPVPNSPLHF	TRBV3-1/TRBV3-2	TRBJ1-6	-	-
TGCAGCGTTGAAGAAGTACAGGGAGGTAGGGAGACCCAGTACTTC	CSVEEVQGGRETQYF	TRBV29-1	TRBJ2-5	-	-
TGTGCCAGTAGTGGTCCGGGACAGGGCCGCGGAGAGACCCAGTACTTC	CASSGPGQGRGETQYF	TRBV19	TRBJ2-5	once	TRBD1
TGTGCCAGTAGAGGCCGGGACAACAGATACGTGGGGGATCAGCCCCAGCATTTT	CASRGRDNRYVGDQPQHF	TRBV19	TRBJ1-5	-	-
TGTGCCAGCTCACCGCAACAGGGTGAGCAGTTCTTC	CASSPQQGEQFF	TRBV18	TRBJ2-1	-	-
TGTGCCAGCAGCTCTGGGCAGTACTTC	CASSSGQYF	TRBV7-3	TRBJ2-7	-	-
TGTGCCAGCAGCTTAGTGGGGCCTGAAGCTTTCTTT	CASSLVGPEAFF	TRBV11-2	TRBJ1-1	-	-
TGTGCCAGCAGCTCGCGGGACGAAAACTACGAGCAGTACTTC	CASSSRDENYEQYF	TRBV7-9	TRBJ2-7	-	-
TGTGCCAGCAGTTACTCCGGGGAAGGCTACACCTTC	CASSYSGEGYTF	TRBV6-6	TRBJ1-2	-	-
TGTGCCAGCAGCTTCGGGACAGCTAACTATGGCTACACCTTC	CASSFGTANYGYTF	TRBV7-9	TRBJ1-2	-	TRBD1
TGTGCCACTACAGGTGCTGGGGCCAACGTCCTGACTTTC	CATTGAGANVLTF	TRBV7-6	TRBJ2-6	-	-
TGTGCCAGCAGCAGGGGTCAGGGGGCGGGAGATACGCAGTATTTT	CASSRGQGAGDTQYF	TRBV7-9	TRBJ2-3	-	TRBD1
TGTGCCAGCAGCGTAGAACAGGGACAATCACCCCTCCACTTT	CASSVEQGQSPLHF	TRBV9	TRBJ1-6	-	-
TGTGCCAGCAGTTTGACAGGGGGCAATGAGCAGTTCTTC	CASSLTGGNEQFF	TRBV28	TRBJ2-1	-	TRBD1
TGCGCCAGCAGCCAAGAGTGGGGCAGCGCGTCCTACGAGCAGTACTTC	CASSQEWGSASYEQYF	TRBV4-1	TRBJ2-7	-	-
TGTGCCAGCCGGGGGGACTCTGGAAACACCATATATTTT	CASRGDSGNTIYF	TRBV3-1/TRBV3-2	TRBJ1-3	-	-
TGTGCCAGCAGCTCAGACAGGGGCTCTTCACCCCTCCACTTT	CASSSDRGSSPLHF	TRBV11-2	TRBJ1-6	-	TRBD1
TGTGCCAGCAGCTTAGTCGACGGGAGGGAGGGCTACACCTTC	CASSLVDGREGYTF	TRBV5-6	TRBJ1-2	-	-
TGTGCCAGCTCACCAGACCAACACACTGAAGCTTTCTTT	CASSPDQHTEAFF	TRBV18	TRBJ1-1	-	-
TGTGCCAGCAGCCGGACCCTGGGGTCCTACAATGAGCAGTTCTTC	CASSRTLGSYNEQFF	TRBV6-5	TRBJ2-1	once	-
TGTGCCAGCAGAGCCGGGACAGGGGTGAGTGAAGCTTTCTTT	CASRAGTGVSEAFF	TRBV2	TRBJ1-1	once	TRBD1
TGTGCCAGCAGCTCGGGGCCCGAAGCTTTCTTT	CASSSGPEAFF	TRBV11-3	TRBJ1-1	-	-
TGTGCCAGCAGCGCCAGAGCTGGGAGCATTGAAGCTTTCTTT	CASSARAGSIEAFF	TRBV9	TRBJ1-1	-	-
TGTGCTAGTGGTTTATCGGGAGGGACTGAAGCTTTCTTT	CASGLSGGTEAFF	TRBV12-5	TRBJ1-1	-	-
TGCGCCAGCAGCTTGCTATCCGGGACTAGCTTTAGCACCGGGGAGCTGTTTTTT	CASSLLSGTSFSTGELFF	TRBV5-1	TRBJ2-2	-	TRBD2
TGTGCCAGCAGCCCAGGTACAGGGGGCGCGGAGACCCAGTACTTC	CASSPGTGGAETQYF	TRBV7-6	TRBJ2-5	-	TRBD1
TGTGCCAGCATGGGACTAGCGGGGATGGACACCGGGGAGCTGTTTTTT	CASMGLAGMDTGELFF	TRBV5-6	TRBJ2-2	-	TRBD2
TGTGCCAGCAGCTTAATGGGGCAGGGATGGTCACCCCTCCACTTT	CASSLMGQGWSPLHF	TRBV7-3	TRBJ1-6	-	-
TGTGCCAGCAGCCACGCCCCAGGTAGGGGGCAAAATGAAAAACTGTTTTTT	CASSHAPGRGQNEKLFF	TRBV7-9	TRBJ1-4	-	TRBD1
TGTGCCAGCAGTTTATCAGGGTACAATGAGCAGTTCTTC	CASSLSGYNEQFF	TRBV12-3/TRBV12-4	TRBJ2-1	-	-
TGTGCCAGCAGTTATCAAGCTTACCTTCGGGGTGAGCAGTTCTTC	CASSYQAYLRGEQFF	TRBV2	TRBJ2-1	-	-
TGTGCCAGCAGCTTATTCGAAGAGACCCAGTACTTC	CASSLFEETQYF	TRBV7-6	TRBJ2-5	-	-
TGCGCCAGCAGCCGGGATGCAACTAATGAAAAACTGTTTTTT	CASSRDATNEKLFF	TRBV5-1	TRBJ1-4	-	-
TGTGCCAGCTCTCCGGAGGAGAGTATGCCCTACAATGAGCAGTTCTTC	CASSPEESMPYNEQFF	TRBV18	TRBJ2-1	-	-
TGTGCCAGCAGCCTACACGGGGGGTACGAGCAGTACTTC	CASSLHGGYEQYF	TRBV12-3/TRBV12-4	TRBJ2-7	-	TRBD2
TGTGCCAGTAGTATGTCGGTGAACACCGGGGAGCTGTTTTTT	CASSMSVNTGELFF	TRBV19	TRBJ2-2	-	-
TGTGCCAGCAGTGTTTCGGGGGGCACCCTCCACTTT	CASSVSGGTLHF	TRBV2	TRBJ1-6	-	-
TGTGCCAGCAGCCGGGTGATCTCTGGAAACACCATATATTTT	CASSRVISGNTIYF	TRBV9	TRBJ1-3	-	-
TGTGCCAGCAGCCAACAACCGGGACCCGGCCCAGATACGCAGTATTTT	CASSQQPGPGPDTQYF	TRBV7-3	TRBJ2-3	-	-
TGCGCCAGCAGCTTGGGGACTAGCGGGGGAGTGACAGATACGCAGTATTTT	CASSLGTSGGVTDTQYF	TRBV5-1	TRBJ2-3	-	TRBD2
TGTGCCATCAGTGCCCCAGGCTCCAATCAGCCCCAGCATTTT	CAISAPGSNQPQHF	TRBV10-3	TRBJ1-5	-	-